Detailed here is one T cell receptor (beta chain). As yet, its antigen is unknown. The germline V and J ends were trimmed by 0 bases and 8 bases, with 15 bases remaining between them. The CDR3 has 15 amino acids. The germline CDR1 and CDR2 sequences are SGDLS and YYNGEE. CD45RO/CCR7/CD25/CD127/CD95/CD27 separated CD4+ naive, central memory, regulatory and stem cell-like memory cells by sorting. These data belong to a study of beta chain features in type 1 diabetes. Overall study: Sorted cell examination encompassed around 100,000,000 cells across all samples.

The entirety of the isolated RNA underwent reverse transcription, so expressed TCRB transcripts were sequenced. Reads from naive, central memory and regulatory T cell samples averaged around 4 million. Assay used: immunoSEQ multiplex PCR; TCRdb lists only in-frame clones, some missing. The data contain 620,000 or so clones, around a sixth of them singletons. General study points: It was possible that PCR favored shorter templates, equally so in patients and controls.

This sequence was found in a man between 18 and 35 years old in good health. This chain links TRBV9 with TRBJ2-4; D tentatively reads TRBD1 or TRBD2 (5 bases each). Sequencing input: naive CD4+ T cells from blood. CDR3 amino acids: CASSVAPLGEDIQYF. CDR3 nucleotides: TGTGCCAGCAGCGTAGCCCCCTTGGGGGAAGACATTCAGTACTTC.